These 5 T cell receptor beta chains originate from one sample sequenced in a study of shared clonotypes between healthy human individuals. Clones were sequenced by immunoSEQ multiplex PCR, and TCRdb holds only the in-frame ones, with some missing. There are some 2.4 million clones in the sample; 90% to 95% occur only once, and about 0.39% lies in the top ten. The sample comprised naive CD4+ T cells from PBMCs. The subset here: CD45RA+ positively selected. These receptors originate from a man between 18 and 29 years old in good health. Some clones in this sample may be carry-over from other donors' samples.

The gene calls are TRBV5-8 and TRBJ2-1, with TRBD2 matching over 7 bases. With V trimmed by 4 bases and J by 6 bases, 10 bases remained unmatched. CDR3 length: 15 residues. Germline values: CDR1 SGHTS, CDR2 YDEGEE. Here the CDR3 reads CASSQRAGERNEQFF. Here the CDR3 DNA reads TGTGCCAGCAGCCAGAGGGCGGGAGAACGCAATGAGCAGTTCTTC.

This clone was seen only once. The chain carries TRBV10-3 and TRBJ2-1; 9 bases are a match to TRBD2. CDR1 is ENHRY and CDR2 is SYGVKD in the germline V gene. V shed 4 bases and J 3 bases; nucleotides not matched to a gene: 7. This CDR3 has 16 residues. DNA of the CDR3: TGTGCCATCAGTGGGGCTAGCGGGGAGCTCTACAATGAGCAGTTCTTC. It is translated as CAISGASGELYNEQFF.

Turning to this clone: The same CDR3 also results from other DNA sequences found in this sample. The chain carries TRBV2 and TRBJ2-1; D is ambiguous. Per germline, CDR1 SNHLY and CDR2 FYNNEI. Trimming shortened V by 2 bases and J by 4 bases, and 6 bases separated the two germline ends. The CDR3 runs 13 residues. The CDR3 is CASSELGYNEQFF. Here the CDR3 DNA reads TGTGCCAGCAGTGAATTAGGTTACAATGAGCAGTTCTTC.

This chain uses TRBV30 with TRBJ2-7; 7 bases are shared with TRBD1. The CDR3 runs 14 residues. The germline gives CDR1 GTSNPN, CDR2 SVGIG (reference sequence). The ends lost 6 bases at V and 6 bases at J; junction bases unmatched: 14. The CDR3 loop reads CACEVAQGSGEQYF. CDR3 coding DNA: TGTGCCTGCGAAGTCGCACAGGGGTCTGGCGAGCAGTACTTC.

The chain recombines TRBV28 with TRBJ2-5; TRBD1 might be the D (6 bases). The ends were cut back, 3 bases at V and 4 bases at J, with 15 bases in the middle. Germline-derived CDR1 and CDR2 are MDHEN and SYDVKM. CDR3 size: 15 residues. The CDR3 spells CASSFWTANIETQYF. For the CDR3, the DNA is TGTGCCAGCAGTTTTTGGACAGCCAACATAGAGACCCAGTACTTC.